The entry below describes one T cell receptor (beta chain). CDR1 SNHLY and CDR2 FYNNEI come from the germline V gene. The ends lost 7 bases at V and 8 bases at J; junction bases unmatched: 15. The CDR3 sequence is 16 residues long. The sample originates from a study of cytomegalovirus exposure and HLA in healthy donors. For the study at large: Earlier work reported approximately 110 million unique TCR beta sequences from roughly 180 million T cells.

Primers included in the PCR were 60 Vbeta and 13 Jbeta primers. Generated by immunoSEQ multiplex PCR, the TCRdb table keeps only in-frame clones and is missing some. The sample holds fewer than 250,000 clones, 75% to 80% seen once. The chain is built from TRBV2 and TRBJ2-1, with 9 nucleotides matching TRBD1. What was sequenced was PBMCs. This clonotype was obtained from a male donor in good health and CMV-seronegative. The CDR3 bases are TGTGCCAGCACCCCAGGGCTCGGACAGGGGAGGGATGAGCAGTTCTTC. Its translation: CASTPGLGQGRDEQFF.